This TCR beta chain stems from a study of shared clonotypes between healthy human individuals. This CDR3 comprises 15 residues. Germline assignment: CDR1 SGHRS and CDR2 YFSETQ. Trimming at V came to 4 bases and at J to 4 bases, leaving 9 bases not matched to a gene. TCRdb keeps only in-frame clones here, not all; method: immunoSEQ multiplex PCR. The data contain about 2.3 million clones, 85% to 95% of them singletons. Sequencing input: naive CD4+ T cells from PBMCs. As to subset: CD45RA+ positively selected. The rearrangement uses TRBV5-1 and TRBJ2-5, with 8 bases lining up with TRBD2. This receptor was taken from a man between 18 and 29 years old in good health. Some clones in this sample may be carry-over from other donors' samples. CDR3 nucleotides: TGCGCCAGCAGCGTTTCGAGCGGGAGTGGAGAGACCCAGTACTTC. Protein: CASSVSSGSGETQYF.